The 4 T cell receptor beta chains below all came from one sample that was sequenced in a study of OX40 agonist ivuxolimab in advanced cancers. Data came from immunoSEQ multiplex PCR; TCRdb stores just in-frame clones and leaves some out. The sample shows 90,000 or so clones, roughly nine tenths of them seen only once. Material: CD4+ or CD8+ T cells sorted from blood, obtained in a trial of the OX40 agonist ivuxolimab. The receptors derive from an adult with an advanced solid tumor such as melanoma, head and neck, liver or kidney cancer.

The rearrangement uses TRBV27 and TRBJ1-1; 8 bases fit TRBD1. The germline gives CDR1 MNHEY, CDR2 SMNVEV (reference sequence). The trim removed 5 bases at V and 5 bases at J, leaving 4 bases unmatched. The CDR3 has 13 amino acids. The CDR3 reads CASSLNRGTEAFF. In nucleotides, the CDR3 is TGTGCCAGCAGTCTCAACAGGGGGACTGAAGCTTTCTTT.

The rearrangement joins TRBV27 to TRBJ1-1; D is unclear. Germline CDR1 is MNHEY and CDR2 is SMNVEV (reference sequence). This CDR3 has 13 residues. The V end was cut by 3 bases, the J end by 0 bases, with 5 bases between. CDR3 nucleotides: TGTGCCAGCAGTTTTCATGTGAACACTGAAGCTTTCTTT. Translating it yields CASSFHVNTEAFF.

The count of this clone is one. The rearrangement joins TRBV11-1 to TRBJ2-1; maybe TRBD2 (5 bases). Per germline, CDR1 SGHAT and CDR2 FQDESV (reference sequence). The CDR3 length is 17 residues. V dropped 4 bases and J dropped 5 bases, with 21 bases sitting between them. The CDR3 DNA reads TGTGCCAGCAGCTCCACCCCCTTCGGGGTAGAGAACAATGAGCAGTTCTTC. Its protein is CASSSTPFGVENNEQFF.

V gene TRBV28 combines with J gene TRBJ2-3, with TRBD2 matching over 13 bases. Germline V gene sequence: CDR1 MDHEN, CDR2 SYDVKM. There are 19 residues in the CDR3. J was trimmed by 5 bases and V by 7 bases; bases with no gene match: 18. The CDR3 spells CASTPGLAGEPGQVDTQYF. The CDR3 DNA reads as TGTGCCAGCACCCCTGGACTAGCGGGGGAACCAGGTCAGGTAGATACGCAGTATTTT.